The 10 T cell receptor beta chains below were found in one sample sequenced in a study of shared clonotypes between healthy human individuals. The repertoire was sequenced with immunoSEQ multiplex PCR; TCRdb's copy has only in-frame clones and lacks some. Here the sample spans around 750,000 clones, roughly 70% being singletons. Sequencing input: memory CD4+ T cells sorted from blood. Subset here: CD45RA-negative fraction. These receptor sequences come from a woman in her twenties or thirties in good health.

This clone appeared many times. The sample holds other DNA sequences that translate to the same CDR3. The chain couples TRBV5-1 to TRBJ2-5, with TRBD2 matching over 7 bases. CDR3 length equals 15 residues. Germline loops: CDR1 SGHRS, CDR2 YFSETQ. V gave up 0 bases and J gave up 0 bases; unmatched junction bases: 2. The CDR3 DNA reads as TGCGCCAGCAGCTTGGTGCTAGCGGACCAAGAGACCCAGTACTTC. Residues: CASSLVLADQETQYF. Drawing the rest from reference TRBV5-1 and TRBJ2-5, the complete variable domain is KAGVTQTPRYLIKTRGQQVTLSCSPISGHRSVSWYQQTPGQGLQFLFEYFSETQRNKGNFPGRFSGRQFSNSRSEMNVSTLELGDSALYLCASSLVLADQETQYFGPGTRLLVL.

The V gene is TRBV5-1, the J gene TRBJ1-2, with TRBD1 as a possible D gene (5 bases). The CDR3 has 15 residues. V lost 2 bases and J 1 base, leaving 12 bases between the germline ends. CDR1 and CDR2 from the germline V gene are SGHRS and YFSETQ. The CDR3 nucleotides read TGCGCCAGCAGCTTAGGGGCATCGGGTAACTATGGCTACACCTTC. Its protein is CASSLGASGNYGYTF.

This clone was found many times. The rearrangement uses TRBV5-1 and TRBJ2-1, with D perhaps given as TRBD1 or TRBD2 (5 bases each). There are 15 residues in the CDR3. V lost 1 base, J lost 2 bases, and 10 bases lay in between. The V gene's germline CDR1 is SGHRS and CDR2 YFSETQ. As DNA, the CDR3 is TGCGCCAGCAGCTTGATGGGGGAGCCCTACAATGAGCAGTTCTTC. Protein: CASSLMGEPYNEQFF.

CDR3 DNA sequence: TGTGCCAGTAGTGGACCTCGCAGGGGGCTACCTTACGAGCAGTACTTC. It is translated as CASSGPRRGLPYEQYF. The chain joins TRBV19 to TRBJ2-7; 8 nucleotides agree with TRBD1. V was pared by 5 bases and J by 4 bases, with 13 bases of the junction left unmatched. The germline V gene has CDR1 LNHDA and CDR2 SQIVND (reference sequence). This CDR3 has 16 amino acids.

The V gene is TRBV4-1, the J gene TRBJ2-7; D might be TRBD1 (6 bases). Trimming shortened V by 3 bases and J by 0 bases, and 18 bases separated the two germline ends. Germline assignment: CDR1 MGHRA and CDR2 YSYEKL. The CDR3 spans 17 residues. CDR3: CASSQPTPRGYSYEQYF. The CDR3 region has the DNA TGCGCCAGCAGCCAGCCCACCCCCAGGGGCTACTCCTACGAGCAGTACTTC.

V is TRBV5-1 and J is TRBJ2-3; D not certain. Per the germline V gene, CDR1 is SGHRS and CDR2 is YFSETQ. This CDR3 is built from 14 residues. The ends were cut back, 6 bases at V and 3 bases at J, with 14 bases in the middle. In DNA, the CDR3 is TGCGCCAGCACCTCGTTCCCTGGGACAGATACGCAGTATTTT. Its translation: CASTSFPGTDTQYF.

Comments on this clone: The sample contains more than one DNA sequence encoding this CDR3. The genes are TRBV5-4 and TRBJ2-5; 7 positions match TRBD2. The CDR3 is 15 residues long. Per the germline V gene, CDR1 is SGHNT and CDR2 is YYREEE (reference sequence). J gave up 5 bases and V 0 bases, and 7 bases lay outside the gene matches. DNA for the CDR3: TGTGCCAGCAGCTTGGCCGCCGGGGGGAGGGAGACCCAGTACTTC. This codes for CASSLAAGGRETQYF.

V gene TRBV2 combines with J gene TRBJ1-4; D is possibly TRBD1 (5 bases). Germline assignment: CDR1 SNHLY and CDR2 FYNNEI. This CDR3 region has 15 residues. With 4 bases removed from V and 7 bases from J, the gap between germline ends came to 16 bases. Here the CDR3 reads CASSVVPGLGEKLFF. DNA of the CDR3: TGTGCCAGCAGTGTGGTCCCAGGGTTGGGTGAAAAACTGTTTTTT.

The genes are TRBV18 and TRBJ1-2, with TRBD1 identical over 9 bases. Germline loops: CDR1 KGHSH, CDR2 LQKENI. V lost 3 bases, J lost 8 bases, and 13 bases stayed unmatched. The CDR3 totals 16 residues. The CDR3 DNA is TGTGCCAGCTCACCGAGACAGGGGGATCGTCGCTCGGGCTACACCTTC. It translates to CASSPRQGDRRSGYTF.

This clone was seen repeatedly, ten times or more. The chain links TRBV5-1 to TRBJ2-1; 7 positions agree with TRBD1. Trimming at V came to 0 bases and at J to 7 bases, leaving 7 bases not matched to a gene. The CDR3 is made up of 15 amino acids. Germline V lookup: CDR1 SGHRS, CDR2 YFSETQ. Written as DNA, the CDR3 is TGCGCCAGCAGCTTGGCCGGGACAGTCAGGAATGAGCAGTTCTTC. The encoded protein is CASSLAGTVRNEQFF.